Listed here are 15 T cell receptor beta chains from one sample, sequenced in a study of blood T cell repertoires in COVID-19 (dated by TCRdb to between 2020 and 2021). The library was obtained by the immunoSEQ multiplex PCR assay. As stored in TCRdb, this immuneACCESS dataset retains in-frame rearrangements with V and J assigned. A fraction of the clones does not appear; measured against another copy, unresolved V genes explain less than half of the discrepancy, and the remainder lacks a known reason. The sample table shows about 94,000 clones, and over 75% are seen once. 4.9% of the sample is held by the ten biggest clonotypes. The sample taken for sequencing was peripheral blood. Receptors originate from an elderly woman with acute or convalescent COVID-19.

The chain combines TRBV5-8 with TRBJ2-1; 8 nucleotides align to TRBD2. V was clipped by 0 bases and J by 6 bases; unmatched bases: 5. Germline CDR1 is SGHTS and CDR2 is YDEGEE. The CDR3 is 15 amino acids. The CDR3 region is CASSLGAGESNEQFF. The CDR3 bases are TGTGCCAGCAGCTTGGGAGCGGGGGAAAGCAATGAGCAGTTCTTC.

The chain recombines TRBV6-5 with TRBJ2-7; 8 bases fit TRBD1. The trim removed 6 bases at V and 0 bases at J, leaving 4 bases unmatched. Germline assignment: CDR1 MNHEY and CDR2 SVGAGI. This CDR3 contains 14 residues. This CDR3 reads CASRRQGPSYEQYF. The CDR3, as DNA: TGTGCCAGCAGGAGACAGGGGCCCTCCTACGAGCAGTACTTC.

The chain has TRBV12-3 or TRBV12-4 and TRBJ1-1; 8 bases fit TRBD1. Trimming at V came to 5 bases and at J to 3 bases, leaving 2 bases not matched to a gene. This CDR3 has 13 amino acids. This CDR3 is CASSQQGDTEAFF. CDR3 coding DNA: TGTGCCAGCAGTCAACAGGGGGACACTGAAGCTTTCTTT.

This chain connects TRBV5-8 to TRBJ2-1, with D possibly TRBD2 on 6 matching bases. Germline V gene sequence: CDR1 SGHTS, CDR2 YDEGEE. The CDR3 runs 16 residues. V shed 2 bases and J shed 5 bases, with 17 bases lying between them. The CDR3 coding sequence is TGTGCCAGCAGCTTCTCTTCGGGACTTGACCACAATGAGCAGTTCTTC. It specifies CASSFSSGLDHNEQFF. The full variable domain, in which reference TRBV5-8 and TRBJ2-1 provide the parts outside the CDR3, is EAGVTQSPTHLIKTRGQQATLRCSPISGHTSVYWYQQALGLGLQFLLWYDEGEERNRGNFPPRFSGRQFPNYSSELNVNALELEDSALYLCASSFSSGLDHNEQFFGPGTRLTVL.

The rearrangement joins TRBV12-3 or TRBV12-4 to TRBJ1-4, with D unclear. V was trimmed by 7 bases and J by 3 bases, leaving 9 bases between them. CDR3 length: 13 amino acids. The CDR3 spells CASTGYANEKLFF. CDR3 bases: TGTGCCAGCACGGGGTATGCTAATGAAAAACTGTTTTTT.

The rearrangement joins TRBV5-6 to TRBJ1-1; tentative D call: TRBD1 (6 bases). Trimming left V 2 bases short and J 4 bases short, with 12 bases between. Germline-derived CDR1 and CDR2 are SGHDT and YYEEEE. The length of the CDR3 is 14 residues. CDR3 coding DNA: TGTGCCAGCAGCTTTTGGGGGGGCCTCACTGAAGCTTTCTTT. As protein: CASSFWGGLTEAFF.

The V gene is TRBV19, the J gene TRBJ1-4; D perhaps matches TRBD1 (6 bases). The CDR3 is 18 amino acids. V was trimmed by 3 bases and J by 3 bases, leaving 20 bases between them. Germline lookup yields CDR1 LNHDA and CDR2 SQIVND (reference sequence). DNA of the CDR3: TGTGCCAGTAGTATGAACCCCCTACAGGGTCCAGCTAATGAAAAACTGTTTTTT. Translated, it gives CASSMNPLQGPANEKLFF.

In its sample, this clone was seen once. The CDR3 region is CASRLFASNQPQHF. DNA of the CDR3: TGTGCCAGCAGGCTGTTCGCGAGCAATCAGCCCCAGCATTTT. V gene TRBV6-6 combines with J gene TRBJ1-5; D gene unclear. The CDR3 length is 14 residues. From germline, CDR1 is MNHNY and CDR2 SVGAGI (reference sequence). V was pared by 6 bases and J by 1 base, with 10 bases between.

V gene TRBV6-5 combines with J gene TRBJ2-3; D not resolved. V lost 9 bases and J lost 0, with 10 bases in between. The germline CDR1 and CDR2 sequences are MNHEY and SVGAGI. This CDR3 region has 13 residues. The DNA for the CDR3 is TGTGCCAGTCTCGGTCCTAGCACAGATACGCAGTATTTT. It specifies CASLGPSTDTQYF.

In this sample, this clone turned up a few times. The chain is built from TRBV4-3 and TRBJ1-1; the D gene is possibly TRBD1 (6 bases). The CDR3 consists of 15 residues. Looked up from germline, CDR1 is LGHNA and CDR2 is YSLEER. The V end was cut by 3 bases, the J end by 3 bases, with 14 bases between. CDR3 in amino acids: CASSHASNRDTEAFF. In DNA form, the CDR3 reads TGCGCCAGCAGCCATGCCAGTAACAGGGACACTGAAGCTTTCTTT.

Only one count was recorded for this clone. The chain carries TRBV30 and TRBJ2-1, with D possibly being TRBD1 (5 bases). CDR1 and CDR2 from the germline V gene are GTSNPN and SVGIG (reference sequence). V lost 2 bases and J 1 base, leaving 6 bases between the germline ends. There are 13 residues in the CDR3. CDR3 bases: TGTGCCTGGAGTCGGACATCCTACAATGAGCAGTTCTTC. Translated: CAWSRTSYNEQFF.

In nucleotides, the CDR3 is TGTGCCTGGAGTGACAGGCCGGCTCAGCCCCAGCATTTT. Translating gives CAWSDRPAQPQHF. This sequence joins TRBV30 and TRBJ1-5; weak D call: TRBD1 (5 bases). There are 13 residues in the CDR3. Trimming left V 1 base short and J 6 bases short, with 10 bases between. Germline V lookup: CDR1 GTSNPN, CDR2 SVGIG (reference sequence).

V usage is TRBV14 and J usage is TRBJ1-4, with 7 bases lining up with TRBD1. The ends lost 3 bases at V and 5 bases at J; junction bases unmatched: 12. Germline V CDR1 and CDR2: SGHDN, FVKESK. CDR3 length: 17 amino acids. The CDR3 protein is CASSHFPPQGGNEKLFF. In DNA, the CDR3 is TGTGCCAGCAGCCATTTCCCACCCCAGGGGGGAAATGAAAAACTGTTTTTT. The complete variable domain, with remaining parts taken from reference TRBV14 and TRBJ1-4, reads EAGVTQFPSHSVIEKGQTVTLRCDPISGHDNLYWYRRVMGKEIKFLLHFVKESKQDESGMPNNRFLAERTGGTYSTLKVQPAELEDSGVYFCASSHFPPQGGNEKLFFGSGTQLSVL.

This clone was counted a single time. This sequence joins TRBV15 and TRBJ2-7, with 8 bases lining up with TRBD2. In germline, CDR1 is LNHNV, CDR2 YYDKDF (reference sequence). CDR3 length equals 15 residues. V shed 0 bases, J shed 4 bases, and the junction held 5 bases outside the gene matches. The CDR3 bases are TGTGCCACCAGCAGAGATCCGGGGGGGGATTACGAGCAGTACTTC. This encodes CATSRDPGGDYEQYF.

This rearrangement joins TRBV7-3 to TRBJ1-2; D is possibly TRBD1 (6 bases). This CDR3 contains 13 residues. V was shortened by 6 bases and J by 2 bases, with 10 bases between the two germline ends. Germline V gene lookup returns CDR1 SGHTA and CDR2 FQGTGA. For the CDR3, the DNA is TGTGCCAGCAGTCAGGGGAGAAACTATGGCTACACCTTC. This translates into CASSQGRNYGYTF.